The entry below describes one TCR beta chain. Its antigen is unidentified. The germline and genes are mouse ones. With the read ending 1 residue before the CDR3 end, the germline J gene is used to fill in that end. Germline CDR1 and CDR2: LGHNA and YNLKQL (reference sequence). V was clipped by 1 base and J by 6 bases; unmatched bases: 4. The CDR3 covers 14 residues. This entry comes from a study of tissue T cells after allogeneic stem cell transplantation. Sequencing was performed with immunoSEQ multiplex PCR; in TCRdb, only in-frame clones are kept and a portion is missing. The sample records 7,000 to 8,500 clones, approximately 55% being singletons. Study-wide results and caveats: Across patients, clones rarely overlapped, yet motif clusters were shared tissue-specifically. This small cohort was clinically heterogeneous, and sampling depth was a limitation. Anatomically similar tissues had similar TCR repertoires within each patient.

The sample's time point: mouse harvest day 7 after allogeneic transplant. Tail vein injection delivered 10^7 T-cell-depleted bone marrow cells and 10^6 splenic CD5+ T cells. This mouse GVHD model was MHC-mismatched B6 to BALB/c, profiled day 7 or 14. The chain combines TRBV5 with TRBJ2-7; TRBD2 matches at 9 bases. The sample was lymph node tissue. The clonotype originates from a female BALB/c mouse given C57BL/6 T cells with graft-versus-host disease after an allogeneic hematopoietic cell transplant. The CDR3 region is CASSQVTGGFEQYF. The DNA read from the CDR3 is TGTGCCAGCAGCCAAGTTACTGGGGGGTTTGAACAGTAC.